The rows below give T cell receptor beta chains drawn from one sample of a study of blood T cell repertoires in COVID-19. Here immunoSEQ multiplex PCR was the method, and the copy in TCRdb shows in-frame clones only, minus some. The sample includes approximately 330,000 clones, roughly 88% seen only once; the top ten take more than 3%. The sample taken for sequencing was peripheral blood. The origin of the receptors is a woman between 45 and 60 years old with active or convalescent COVID-19. CDR3s include the opening cysteine and the closing phenylalanine or tryptophan. A D gene is named only where the DNA matches it firmly. Clone size is given for some rows only: seen once, a few or many times, or a class if the clone is expanded.

D | J | V | size | CDR3 | DNA
TRBD1 | TRBJ2-7 | TRBV27 | NA | CASSSQGRSYEQYF | TGTGCCAGCAGTTCACAGGGGAGATCCTACGAGCAGTACTTC
NA | TRBJ2-7 | TRBV6-4 | NA | CASAGTFISYEQYF | TGTGCCAGCGCCGGGACTTTTATTTCCTACGAGCAGTACTTC
NA | TRBJ2-6 | TRBV15 | NA | CATSRRVPGQAYSGANVLTF | TGTGCCACCAGCAGACGAGTCCCTGGTCAGGCGTACTCTGGGGCCAACGTCCTGACTTTC
TRBD1 | TRBJ1-1 | TRBV27 | NA | CASSYRGTARPLGNTEAFF | TGTGCCAGCAGTTACCGCGGGACAGCGAGACCCTTGGGTAACACTGAAGCTTTCTTT
NA | TRBJ2-1 | TRBV11-2 | NA | CASSATNRVAEQFF | TGTGCCAGCAGCGCGACTAACCGGGTCGCCGAGCAGTTCTTC
NA | TRBJ2-2 | TRBV3-1/TRBV3-2 | NA | CASSQDLNEGGTGELFF | TGTGCCAGCAGCCAAGATCTTAACGAAGGAGGTACCGGGGAGCTGTTTTTT
TRBD1 | TRBJ1-4 | TRBV19 | NA | CASSSMGQGEKLFF | TGTGCCAGTAGTTCGATGGGACAGGGTGAAAAACTGTTTTTT
NA | TRBJ1-1 | TRBV7-2 | NA | CASSLLLRTEAFF | TGTGCCAGCAGCTTACTGCTGCGCACTGAAGCTTTCTTT
TRBD1 | TRBJ2-7 | TRBV24-1 | NA | CATSDPGTGYEQYF | TGTGCCACCAGTGACCCGGGGACAGGCTACGAGCAGTACTTC
NA | TRBJ1-1 | TRBV28 | NA | CASTPGVRGDRTEAFF | TGTGCCAGCACACCGGGTGTCAGGGGTGATCGCACTGAAGCTTTCTTT
NA | TRBJ1-2 | TRBV30 | NA | CAWSVGAMGGTF | TGTGCCTGGAGTGTAGGGGCCATGGGAGGCACCTTC
TRBD1 | TRBJ1-1 | TRBV7-6 | NA | CASSRDRGLDTEAFF | TGTGCCAGCAGCCGGGACAGGGGGCTAGACACTGAAGCTTTCTTT
TRBD1 | TRBJ1-2 | TRBV28 | NA | CASSLRTGADGYTF | TGTGCCAGCAGTCTCCGGACAGGGGCGGACGGCTACACCTTC
NA | TRBJ2-2 | TRBV30 | NA | CAWIEDSANTGELFF | TGTGCCTGGATCGAGGATAGCGCGAACACCGGGGAGCTGTTTTTT
NA | TRBJ2-3 | TRBV21-1 | NA | CASSRIAGNYTDTQYF | TGTGCCAGCAGCAGAATAGCGGGTAACTACACAGATACGCAGTATTTT
NA | TRBJ1-1 | TRBV5-1 | NA | CASSLAPPGQNTEAFF | TGCGCCAGCAGCTTGGCCCCGCCAGGACAGAACACTGAAGCTTTCTTT
TRBD1 | TRBJ1-5 | TRBV19 | NA | CASRGTGALREPQHF | TGTGCCAGTAGGGGGACAGGAGCCTTACGCGAGCCCCAGCATTTT
NA | TRBJ1-6 | TRBV10-3 | NA | CAISGLNSPLHF | TGTGCCATCAGTGGTCTTAATTCACCCCTCCACTTT
TRBD1 | TRBJ2-3 | TRBV7-7 | NA | CASSLGQGLGDTQYF | TGTGCTAGCAGCTTAGGACAGGGGCTAGGAGATACGCAGTATTTT
NA | TRBJ2-1 | TRBV5-1 | NA | CASKTGANSYNEQFF | TGCGCCAGCAAGACTGGGGCCAACTCCTACAATGAGCAGTTCTTC
NA | TRBJ1-2 | TRBV7-2 | NA | CASSLGNGGDYGYTF | TGTGCCAGCAGCTTAGGGAACGGGGGTGACTATGGCTACACCTTC
TRBD1 | TRBJ2-7 | TRBV5-4 | NA | CASSPRTGGEYEQYF | TGTGCCAGCAGCCCACGGACAGGGGGCGAGTACGAGCAGTACTTC
NA | TRBJ2-7 | TRBV18 | NA | CANSPRSFPSYEQYF | TGTGCCAACTCACCACGGTCCTTTCCGAGCTACGAGCAGTACTTC
NA | TRBJ1-4 | TRBV12-3/TRBV12-4 | NA | CASSSRHLEKLFF | TGTGCCAGCAGTTCCCGACACTTGGAAAAACTGTTTTTT
TRBD2 | TRBJ2-1 | TRBV28 | NA | CASSWEGGPLSEQFF | TGTGCCAGCAGTTGGGAGGGAGGGCCCTTATCGGAGCAGTTCTTC
TRBD2 | TRBJ2-3 | TRBV7-3 | NA | CASSRSPASGDTQYF | TGTGCCAGCAGCCGCTCCCCCGCTAGCGGGGATACGCAGTATTTT
TRBD1 | TRBJ2-1 | TRBV27 | NA | CASRTRGRINEQFF | TGTGCCAGCAGAACCAGGGGGCGCATTAATGAGCAGTTCTTC
NA | TRBJ2-7 | TRBV5-1 | NA | CASSLVYGSSYEQYF | TGCGCCAGCAGCTTGGTGTATGGGAGCTCCTACGAGCAGTACTTC
TRBD1 | TRBJ2-7 | TRBV28 | NA | CASQGQGATYEQYF | TGTGCCAGCCAAGGACAGGGAGCGACCTACGAGCAGTACTTC
NA | TRBJ2-7 | TRBV11-2 | NA | CASSLVRRGSNEQYF | TGTGCCAGCAGCTTAGTACGGAGGGGCTCGAACGAGCAGTACTTC
NA | TRBJ1-5 | TRBV4-1 | NA | CASSQEGARWGNQPQHF | TGCGCCAGCAGCCAGGAAGGGGCGAGATGGGGCAATCAGCCCCAGCATTTT
NA | TRBJ1-1 | TRBV11-2 | NA | CASSPTRQREGEAFF | TGTGCCAGCAGCCCCACGAGACAGCGGGAGGGTGAAGCTTTCTTT
TRBD1 | TRBJ1-2 | TRBV7-2 | NA | CASSLASDRVAYLGYGYTF | TGTGCCAGCAGCTTAGCCTCAGACAGGGTGGCCTATTTGGGCTATGGCTACACCTTC
NA | TRBJ2-2 | TRBV19 | few | CATRPEGTGELFF | TGTGCCACCCGACCGGAGGGCACCGGGGAGCTGTTTTTT
NA | TRBJ2-1 | TRBV9 | NA | CASSLTTRGGTYNEQFF | TGTGCCAGCAGCCTTACCACTAGGGGGGGAACCTACAATGAGCAGTTCTTC
NA | TRBJ2-7 | TRBV30 | once | CAWSGSGSYEQYF | TGTGCCTGGAGTGGATCAGGGTCCTACGAGCAGTACTTC
NA | TRBJ2-3 | TRBV7-3 | NA | CASSRGSGTDTQYF | TGTGCCAGCAGTCGAGGGTCGGGCACAGATACGCAGTATTTT
NA | TRBJ2-7 | TRBV18 | once | CASSPPQGSGYEQYF | TGTGCCAGCTCACCACCCCAGGGCTCGGGTTACGAGCAGTACTTC
NA | TRBJ1-1 | TRBV5-1 | NA | CASSPGTGKRTEAFF | TGCGCCAGCAGCCCCGGAACAGGGAAGAGGACTGAAGCTTTCTTT
TRBD2 | TRBJ2-3 | TRBV28 | NA | CASFSSGRTNTQYF | TGTGCCAGCTTTTCTAGCGGGAGGACAAATACGCAGTATTTT
NA | TRBJ2-6 | TRBV18 | NA | CASWPGLRTSGANVLTF | TGTGCCAGCTGGCCGGGACTCAGAACCTCTGGGGCCAACGTCCTGACTTTC
NA | TRBJ2-6 | TRBV29-1 | NA | CSVSTRSGANVLTF | TGCAGCGTTTCCACACGCTCTGGGGCCAACGTCCTGACTTTC
TRBD1 | TRBJ2-2 | TRBV5-1 | NA | CASSAGQGTGELFF | TGCGCCAGCAGCGCGGGACAGGGGACCGGGGAGCTGTTTTTT
TRBD1 | TRBJ1-1 | TRBV28 | NA | CATMTGSMNTEAFF | TGTGCCACCATGACAGGGTCGATGAACACTGAAGCTTTCTTT
NA | TRBJ2-2 | TRBV7-8 | NA | CASSFPAGELFF | TGTGCCAGCAGCTTTCCTGCCGGGGAGCTGTTTTTT
TRBD1 | TRBJ2-6 | TRBV10-3 | NA | CAISDLTGGSGANVLTF | TGTGCCATCAGTGATCTTACAGGGGGGTCTGGGGCCAACGTCCTGACTTTC
NA | TRBJ1-3 | TRBV5-4 | NA | CASKGGEENTIYF | TGTGCCAGCAAGGGAGGGGAGGAAAACACCATATATTTT
NA | TRBJ1-5 | TRBV19 | NA | CASSIRRGNQPQHF | TGTGCCAGTAGTATAAGGAGGGGTAATCAGCCCCAGCATTTT
TRBD1 | TRBJ2-3 | TRBV5-1 | few | CASSLARDRASTDTQYF | TGCGCCAGCAGCTTGGCCCGGGACAGAGCTAGCACAGATACGCAGTATTTT
NA | TRBJ2-3 | TRBV4-2 | NA | CASSHGEVSGTDTQYF | TGTGCCAGCAGCCATGGGGAGGTTTCGGGAACAGATACGCAGTATTTT
NA | TRBJ2-1 | TRBV23-1 | NA | CASSQSGQGGENEQFF | TGCGCCAGCAGTCAATCTGGGCAGGGGGGAGAGAATGAGCAGTTCTTC
NA | TRBJ2-1 | TRBV20-1 | NA | CSVERAEQFF | TGCAGTGTAGAGAGGGCCGAGCAGTTCTTC
NA | TRBJ1-5 | TRBV28 | NA | CASSLSGRSNQPQHF | TGTGCCAGCAGTTTATCCGGGAGGAGCAATCAGCCCCAGCATTTT
NA | TRBJ1-1 | TRBV30 | once | CAWDRINTEAFF | TGTGCCTGGGACAGGATTAACACTGAAGCTTTCTTT
TRBD1 | TRBJ2-7 | TRBV24-1 | NA | CATRGQGAGEQYF | TGTGCCACCAGGGGACAGGGGGCTGGTGAGCAGTACTTC
NA | TRBJ1-1 | TRBV4-2 | NA | CASRKEGASNTEAFF | TGTGCCAGCCGAAAGGAGGGAGCATCGAACACTGAAGCTTTCTTT
TRBD1 | TRBJ1-4 | TRBV7-9 | NA | CASSLGQGDEKLFF | TGTGCCAGCAGCTTAGGACAGGGAGATGAAAAACTGTTTTTT
NA | TRBJ2-5 | TRBV2 | NA | CASSQGLQETQYF | TGTGCCAGCTCACAGGGTTTACAAGAGACCCAGTACTTC
TRBD1 | TRBJ2-7 | TRBV7-9 | NA | CASSLGVGTGRHEQYF | TGTGCCAGCAGCTTAGGGGTAGGGACAGGGAGGCACGAGCAGTACTTC
TRBD2 | TRBJ2-5 | TRBV7-2 | NA | CASSLGSGGQETQYF | TGTGCCAGCAGCTTAGGTTCGGGGGGGCAAGAGACCCAGTACTTC